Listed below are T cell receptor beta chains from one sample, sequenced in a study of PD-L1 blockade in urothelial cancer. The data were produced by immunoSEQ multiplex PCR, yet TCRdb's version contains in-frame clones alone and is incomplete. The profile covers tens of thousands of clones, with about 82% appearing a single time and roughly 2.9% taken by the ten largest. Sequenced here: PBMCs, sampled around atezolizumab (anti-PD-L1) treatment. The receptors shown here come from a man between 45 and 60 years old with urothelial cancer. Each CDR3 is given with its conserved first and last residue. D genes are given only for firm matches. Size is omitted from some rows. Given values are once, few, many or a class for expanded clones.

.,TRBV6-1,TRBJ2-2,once,CASGWERGAGELFF,TGTGCCAGCGGTTGGGAGCGTGGGGCCGGGGAGCTGTTTTTT
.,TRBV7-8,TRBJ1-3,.,CASSSSGQGNTIYF,TGTGCCAGCAGCTCATCGGGACAAGGAAACACCATATATTTT
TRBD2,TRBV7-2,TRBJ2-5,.,CASSRSSTSGRETQYF,TGTGCCAGCAGCCGTTCTTCGACTAGCGGGAGAGAGACCCAGTACTTC
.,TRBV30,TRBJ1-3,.,CAWSVRGGGNTIYF,TGTGCCTGGAGTGTACGGGGTGGTGGAAACACCATATATTTT
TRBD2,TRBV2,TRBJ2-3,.,CASSTSGGTDTQYF,TGTGCCAGCAGTACTAGCGGAGGCACAGATACGCAGTATTTT
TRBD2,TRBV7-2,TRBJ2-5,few,CASSLDPWGGGETQYF,TGTGCCAGCAGCTTAGACCCCTGGGGGGGTGGAGAGACCCAGTACTTC
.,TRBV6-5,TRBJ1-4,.,CASKRTATNEKLFF,TGTGCCAGCAAACGTACTGCAACTAATGAAAAACTGTTTTTT
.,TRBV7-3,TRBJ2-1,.,CASSEGSQQFF,TGTGCCAGCAGCGAAGGGAGCCAGCAGTTCTTC
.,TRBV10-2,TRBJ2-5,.,CASSGGGTQYF,TGCGCCAGCAGTGGGGGAGGGACCCAGTACTTC
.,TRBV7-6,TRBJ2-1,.,CASSSGQPVFEQFF,TGTGCCAGCAGTTCTGGACAGCCAGTGTTTGAGCAGTTCTTC
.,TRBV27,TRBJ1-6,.,CASSLMGHSPLHF,TGTGCCAGCAGTTTAATGGGGCATTCACCCCTCCACTTT
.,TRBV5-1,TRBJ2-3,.,CASSLVGPVDTQYF,TGCGCCAGCAGCTTGGTGGGGCCGGTAGATACGCAGTATTTT
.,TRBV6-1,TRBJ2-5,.,CASSEQQLEGETQYF,TGTGCCAGCAGTGAACAGCAACTAGAGGGCGAGACCCAGTACTTC
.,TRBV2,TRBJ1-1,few,CASNPWDKDRAFF,TGTGCCAGCAACCCCTGGGACAAGGACAGAGCTTTCTTT
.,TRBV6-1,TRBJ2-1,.,CASTPLPPRQFF,TGTGCCAGCACCCCCCTCCCTCCCCGGCAGTTCTTC
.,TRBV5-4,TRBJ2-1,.,CASRGEKVYNEQFF,TGTGCCAGCAGGGGCGAGAAAGTCTACAATGAGCAGTTCTTC
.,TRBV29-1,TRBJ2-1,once,CSVAVYNEQFF,TGCAGCGTCGCGGTTTACAATGAGCAGTTCTTC
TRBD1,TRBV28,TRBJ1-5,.,CASSGGHSNQPQHF,TGTGCCAGTTCAGGGGGCCATAGCAATCAGCCCCAGCATTTT
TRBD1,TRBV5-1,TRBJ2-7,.,CASSPGTGGDEQYF,TGCGCCAGCAGCCCCGGGACAGGGGGCGACGAGCAGTACTTC
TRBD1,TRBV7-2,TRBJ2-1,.,CASSDPGQAYNEQFF,TGTGCCAGCAGTGATCCGGGACAGGCCTACAATGAGCAGTTCTTC
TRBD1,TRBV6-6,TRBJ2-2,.,CATVPGQGNTGELFF,TGTGCCACCGTTCCGGGACAGGGTAACACCGGGGAGCTGTTTTTT
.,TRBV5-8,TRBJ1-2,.,CASTTDSYYGYTF,TGTGCCAGCACCACTGACAGCTACTATGGCTACACCTTC
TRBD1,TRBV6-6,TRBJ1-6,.,CASISGTGAGSPLHF,TGTGCCAGCATCTCCGGGACAGGGGCCGGTTCACCCCTCCACTTT
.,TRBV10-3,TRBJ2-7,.,CAISDTEGEQYF,TGTGCCATCAGCGATACAGAGGGCGAGCAGTACTTC
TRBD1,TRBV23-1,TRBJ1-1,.,CASSRLPNRGPGDTEAFF,TGCGCCAGCAGTCGACTCCCGAACAGGGGGCCGGGAGACACTGAAGCTTTCTTT
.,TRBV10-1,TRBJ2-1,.,CASRRRRGNSGGKYEQFF,TGCGCCAGCAGGCGACGGCGCGGGAACTCAGGGGGAAAATATGAGCAGTTCTTC
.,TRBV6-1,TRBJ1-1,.,CASSEARATRRAFF,TGTGCCAGCAGTGAAGCGAGGGCCACTCGACGAGCTTTCTTT
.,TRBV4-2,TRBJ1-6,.,CASSQERGAGSPLHF,TGTGCCAGCAGCCAAGAACGGGGGGCTGGTTCACCCCTCCACTTT
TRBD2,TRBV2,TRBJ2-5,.,CASSERLAEETQYF,TGTGCCAGCAGTGAACGGCTAGCGGAAGAGACCCAGTACTTC
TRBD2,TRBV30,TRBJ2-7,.,CAWSRLAGGAFYEQYF,TGTGCCTGGAGCCGACTAGCGGGAGGGGCCTTCTACGAGCAGTACTTC
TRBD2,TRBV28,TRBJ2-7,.,CASSARGLADYEQYF,TGTGCCAGCAGCGCCCGGGGACTAGCAGACTACGAGCAGTACTTC
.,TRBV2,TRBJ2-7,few,CASSEAGGERLQYF,TGTGCCAGCAGTGAAGCAGGCGGGGAACGATTACAGTACTTC
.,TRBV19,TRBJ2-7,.,CASSTGSYEQYF,TGTGCCTCTTCGACAGGTTCCTACGAGCAGTACTTC
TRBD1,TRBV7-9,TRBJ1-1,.,CASSWGQLNTEAFF,TGTGCCAGCAGCTGGGGACAGCTGAACACTGAAGCTTTCTTT
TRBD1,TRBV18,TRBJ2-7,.,CASSPGTGAYEQYF,TGTGCCAGCTCACCTGGGACAGGGGCCTACGAGCAGTACTTC
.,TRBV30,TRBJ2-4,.,CAWSTSGTVSGKDIQYF,TGTGCCTGGAGTACCTCAGGGACAGTTAGCGGGAAAGACATTCAGTACTTC
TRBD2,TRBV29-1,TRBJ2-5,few,CSTSSLAGVGETQYF,TGCAGCACCTCTTCCCTAGCGGGAGTGGGGGAGACCCAGTACTTC
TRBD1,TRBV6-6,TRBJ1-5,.,CASEDRGSSNQPQHF,TGTGCCAGCGAGGACAGGGGGAGTAGCAATCAGCCCCAGCATTTT
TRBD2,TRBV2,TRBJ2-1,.,CASSLLAGGGNEQFF,TGTGCCAGCAGTCTACTAGCGGGAGGTGGGAATGAGCAGTTCTTC
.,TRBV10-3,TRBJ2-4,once,CAISESSGRSGGIQYF,TGTGCCATCAGTGAGTCGAGTGGACGCTCCGGGGGCATTCAGTACTTC
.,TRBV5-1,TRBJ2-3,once,CASSFSQSTDTQYF,TGCGCCAGCAGCTTTTCCCAGAGCACAGATACGCAGTATTTT
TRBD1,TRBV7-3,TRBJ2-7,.,CASSLTEAGQGRNEQYF,TGTGCCAGCAGCTTAACGGAGGCGGGACAGGGGCGGAACGAGCAGTACTTC
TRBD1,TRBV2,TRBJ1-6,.,CAGQGTWNSPLHF,TGTGCCGGACAGGGTACCTGGAATTCACCCCTCCACTTT